The 17 T cell receptor beta chains reported below all come from one sample, sequenced in a study of PD-L1 blockade in urothelial cancer (dated by TCRdb to about 2017). Library method: the immunoSEQ multiplex PCR assay. TCRdb re-hosts the immuneACCESS table, in-frame sequences only. Its copies lack some clones; in the studies checked, an unresolved V gene accounts for under half of them, and the cause for the rest is not known. The sample contains 37,000 or so clones, 84% of them found a single time. The top ten hold about a sixth of the sample. Read against the paper, the sample's time point label means: pretreatment peripheral blood. Source: PBMCs, taken around atezolizumab (anti-PD-L1) treatment. The receptors were gathered from a man in his 60s with urothelial cancer.

The chain is built from TRBV19 and TRBJ2-5; TRBD2 matches at 7 bases. CDR1 is LNHDA and CDR2 is SQIVND in the germline V gene (reference sequence). The CDR3 is 15 amino acids. The V gene end was trimmed by 4 bases and the J gene end by 2 bases; junction bases not matched to a gene: 7. As DNA, the CDR3 is TGTGCCAGTAGTAAGGGAGGGGTACAGCAAGAGACCCAGTACTTC. Amino acids: CASSKGGVQQETQYF.

J is TRBJ2-1 and V is TRBV5-6; D gene uncertain. The length of the CDR3 is 12 residues. Germline V lookup: CDR1 SGHDT, CDR2 YYEEEE. V was cut by 3 bases and J by 7 bases, with 8 bases left in between. The DNA for the CDR3 is TGTGCCAGCAGCTCCATGACAAATGAGCAGTTCTTC. Its protein is CASSSMTNEQFF. Together with reference TRBV5-6 and TRBJ2-1, the CDR3 gives the full variable domain: DAGVTQSPTHLIKTRGQQVTLRCSPKSGHDTVSWYQQALGQGPQFIFQYYEEEERQRGNFPDRFSGHQFPNYSSELNVNALLLGDSALYLCASSSMTNEQFFGPGTRLTVL.

The gene calls are TRBV27 and TRBJ2-7; TRBD1 might be the D (6 bases). Germline CDR1 and CDR2: MNHEY and SMNVEV (reference sequence). The CDR3 spans 15 residues. V shed 6 bases and J shed 4 bases, with 19 bases lying between them. The CDR3 DNA sequence: TGTGCCAGCAGGGAGTGGGCAGGGGAATCGTACGAGCAGTACTTC. Translation gives CASREWAGESYEQYF.

This clone was recorded once. V gene TRBV5-1 combines with J gene TRBJ2-7; 7 bases agree with TRBD1. J lost 7 bases, V lost 4 bases, and 14 bases had no gene match. The CDR3 length is 15 residues. CDR1 SGHRS and CDR2 YFSETQ come from the germline V gene. DNA for the CDR3: TGCGCCAGCAGCCCGTATCGGGCAGGGGGATGGGAGCAGTACTTC. The encoded protein is CASSPYRAGGWEQYF.

This clone was counted only a few times. The chain combines TRBV19 with TRBJ2-7; D might be TRBD2 (5 bases). Deletions cut 3 bases from V and 3 bases from J, with 12 bases between. The CDR3 is made up of 14 amino acids. The germline gives CDR1 LNHDA, CDR2 SQIVND (reference sequence). The chain's CDR3 is CASSIGLFFYEQYF. The CDR3 nucleotides read TGTGCCAGTAGTATCGGACTCTTCTTCTACGAGCAGTACTTC.

The CDR3, as DNA: TGTGCCAGCAGCCAACCGGGGGGTACTGAAGCTTTCTTT. Amino acid sequence: CASSQPGGTEAFF. This sequence joins TRBV7-2 and TRBJ1-1, with a tentative D call TRBD1 (5 bases). V lost 5 bases, J lost 5 bases, and 12 bases lay in between. Looked up from germline, CDR1 is SGHTA and CDR2 is FQGNSA. The CDR3 has 13 amino acids.

For the CDR3, the DNA is TGTGCCAGCACCAAGGGAGGGTACTCCCTAAACATTCAGTACTTC. This codes for CASTKGGYSLNIQYF. The chain carries TRBV6-6 and TRBJ2-4; 7 bases are shared with TRBD2. This CDR3 is built from 15 residues. J was trimmed by 6 bases and V by 7 bases; bases with no gene match: 12. The germline gives CDR1 MNHNY, CDR2 SVGAGI (reference sequence).

The chain recombines TRBV27 with TRBJ1-1; D may be TRBD1 (5 bases). CDR1 MNHEY and CDR2 SMNVEV come from the germline V gene (reference sequence). The CDR3 consists of 16 residues. The V end was cut by 3 bases, the J end by 3 bases, with 17 bases between. The CDR3 spells CASSFEGRGGDTEAFF. The CDR3 DNA sequence: TGTGCCAGCAGTTTTGAGGGAAGGGGCGGGGACACTGAAGCTTTCTTT.

The rearrangement links TRBV9 to TRBJ1-4; no firm D call. From germline, CDR1 is SGDLS and CDR2 YYNGEE. V lost 2 bases and J 0 bases, leaving 11 bases between the germline ends. CDR3 size: 16 residues. CDR3 coding DNA: TGTGCCAGCAGCGTGGAGTTCGGTGCAACTAATGAAAAACTGTTTTTT. The encoded protein is CASSVEFGATNEKLFF.

The chain couples TRBV6-6 to TRBJ2-1; 12 bases match TRBD1. The CDR3 length is 16 residues. V shed 6 bases, J shed 0 bases, and the junction held 3 bases outside the gene matches. Looked up from germline, CDR1 is MNHNY and CDR2 is SVGAGI (reference sequence). The CDR3 loop reads CASRQGQGASYNEQFF. CDR3 coding DNA: TGTGCCAGCAGGCAGGGACAGGGGGCCTCCTACAATGAGCAGTTCTTC.

The gene calls are TRBV29-1 and TRBJ2-6; maybe TRBD2 (6 bases). Trimming removed 7 bases at V and 4 bases at J, with 17 bases between. Germline values: CDR1 SQVTM, CDR2 ANQGSEA. CDR3 length: 15 residues. This CDR3 is CSARSGGTGANVLTF. The CDR3 DNA reads TGCAGCGCCCGGTCGGGCGGGACGGGGGCCAACGTCCTGACTTTC.

CDR3 residues: CASSLGAGAYEQYF. The CDR3 nucleotides read TGTGCCAGCAGCTTAGGAGCGGGAGCCTACGAGCAGTACTTC. V gene TRBV7-2 combines with J gene TRBJ2-7; 8 bases line up with TRBD2. V dropped 1 base and J dropped 2; count of bases not matched to a gene: 1. The CDR3 is made up of 14 amino acids. Germline V lookup: CDR1 SGHTA, CDR2 FQGNSA.

This clone occurred once. This chain uses TRBV30 with TRBJ1-1; the D gene is possibly TRBD1 (5 bases). The CDR3 spans 13 residues. Germline V gene lookup returns CDR1 GTSNPN and CDR2 SVGIG (reference sequence). V was shortened by 3 bases and J by 1 base, with 9 bases between the two germline ends. CDR3 residues: CAWRGHQNTEAFF. The CDR3 nucleotides read TGTGCCTGGAGGGGGCACCAGAACACTGAAGCTTTCTTT.

This sequence joins TRBV6-5 and TRBJ1-1; 9 bases are a match to TRBD1. The CDR3 runs to 14 residues. With 5 bases clipped from V and 6 bases from J, the junction kept 7 bases outside the gene matches. Germline values: CDR1 MNHEY, CDR2 SVGAGI. CDR3 coding DNA: TGTGCCAGCAGTGGGGGACAGGGTACGGCTGAAGCTTTCTTT. This gives the protein CASSGGQGTAEAFF.

The chain joins TRBV7-6 to TRBJ2-3; tentatively, D is TRBD2 (7 bases). This CDR3 is built from 21 residues. V was cut by 5 bases and J by 1 base, with 31 bases left in between. CDR1 SGHVS and CDR2 FNYEAQ come from the germline V gene. The CDR3 DNA reads TGTGCCAGCAGCGACCCTCGGGGGGCTGAATTACAACCTACTGGCACAGATACGCAGTATTTT. Translating gives CASSDPRGAELQPTGTDTQYF.

The CDR3 region is CASSLSQGATYEQYF. The CDR3 DNA is TGTGCCAGCAGCTTGTCGCAGGGGGCCACGTACGAGCAGTACTTC. The chain uses TRBV11-2 and TRBJ2-7; 8 bases match TRBD1. V was pared by 3 bases and J by 4 bases, with 8 bases of the junction left unmatched. The CDR3 spans 15 residues. The V gene's germline CDR1 is SGHAT and CDR2 FQNNGV.

This chain connects TRBV7-9 to TRBJ1-5, with D hard to call. V was clipped by 0 bases and J by 3 bases, with 15 bases between them. The CDR3 has 17 amino acids. The germline gives CDR1 SEHNR, CDR2 FQNEAQ (reference sequence). The CDR3 spells CASSLAPLGGLNQPQHF. CDR3 DNA: TGTGCCAGCAGCTTAGCTCCGTTAGGCGGGCTCAATCAGCCCCAGCATTTT.